The 5 T cell receptor beta chains below come from one sample, sequenced in a study of OX40 agonist ivuxolimab in advanced cancers. TCRdb's copy holds only in-frame clones and misses some; the assay was immunoSEQ multiplex PCR. The sample yields approximately 73,000 clones, 70% to 90% seen once. Source: CD4+ or CD8+ T cells sorted from blood, taken in a trial of the OX40 agonist ivuxolimab. All receptors derive from an adult with an advanced solid tumor such as melanoma, head and neck, liver or kidney cancer.

A note on this clone: The same CDR3 also results from other DNA sequences found in this sample. The rearrangement uses TRBV27 and TRBJ2-5, with 8 nucleotides matching TRBD2. CDR3 length: 14 residues. Per the germline V gene, CDR1 is MNHEY and CDR2 is SMNVEV (reference sequence). V lost 6 bases and J lost 0; bases outside the gene matches: 3. The DNA for the CDR3 is TGTGCCAGCAGATCGCGGGAGGACCAAGAGACCCAGTACTTC. It codes for CASRSREDQETQYF.

The chain is built from TRBV19 and TRBJ2-7, with D perhaps TRBD2 (5 bases). The V end lost 1 base, the J end lost 4 bases, and 8 bases lay between the germline ends. Germline CDR1 is LNHDA and CDR2 is SQIVND (reference sequence). This CDR3 spans 13 amino acids. CDR3: CASSIGTLYEQYF. The CDR3 bases are TGTGCCAGTAGTATAGGGACTTTATACGAGCAGTACTTC. Complete variable domain (other parts from reference TRBV19 and TRBJ2-7): DGGITQSPKYLFRKEGQNVTLSCEQNLNHDAMYWYRQDPGQGLRLIYYSQIVNDFQKGDIAEGYSVSREKKESFPLTVTSAQKNPTAFYLCASSIGTLYEQYFGPGTRLTVT.

The rearrangement uses TRBV29-1 and TRBJ2-7; no clear D gene. CDR3 length equals 14 residues. Germline V gene data show CDR1 as SQVTM and CDR2 as ANQGSEA. The V gene lost 6 bases and the J gene lost 0 bases, with 15 bases spanning the gap. CDR3 bases: TGCAGCGTCCTTTCGGGCGTTAGCTCCTACGAGCAGTACTTC. It codes for CSVLSGVSSYEQYF.

The V and J genes are TRBV18 and TRBJ1-1; the match to TRBD1 covers 7 bases. The CDR3 has 15 amino acids. Trimming at V came to 1 base and at J to 3 bases, leaving 5 bases not matched to a gene. CDR1 is KGHSH and CDR2 is LQKENI in the germline V gene. The CDR3 DNA reads as TGTGCCAGCTCACCACAGGGACAGAGAGACACTGAAGCTTTCTTT. Its translation is CASSPQGQRDTEAFF.

V gene TRBV6-6 combines with J gene TRBJ2-1; 12 nucleotides match TRBD2. V was clipped by 7 bases and J by 6 bases; unmatched bases: 7. CDR3 size: 15 residues. Germline lookup yields CDR1 MNHNY and CDR2 SVGAGI (reference sequence). The CDR3 sequence is CASNLLAGGVNEQFF. CDR3 nucleotides: TGTGCCAGCAACCTACTAGCGGGAGGTGTCAATGAGCAGTTCTTC.